These 4 T cell receptor beta chains share one sample of origin, sequenced in a study of CD8+CD57+ T cells in acquired aplastic anemia. The template used for profiling TCR beta VDJ and CDR3 was genomic DNA. MiXCR, run by TCRdb on the reads, gives a single entry per CDR3 protein. The sample yields more than 150,000 distinct CDR3 sequences, about 45% seen once. Selection for sequencing was limited to patients who had shown CD8+CD57+ cell expansion by flow cytometry. The specimen was sorted CD4+, CD8+, or CD8+CD57+ T cells (not recorded which) from PBMCs. Receptors originate from a human donor with aplastic anemia.

At least ten counts were recorded for this clonotype. The rearrangement uses TRBV20-1 and TRBJ1-2; no clear D. The CDR3 sequence is 11 residues long. V gave up 4 bases and J gave up 6 bases, with 9 bases separating them. Germline V gives CDR1 DFQATT, CDR2 SNEGSKA (reference sequence). The CDR3 nucleotides are TGCAGTGCTAAAGAATGGGATGGCTACACCTTC. It yields the protein CSAKEWDGYTF.

This clonotype was seen ten or more times. The rearrangement joins TRBV20-1 to TRBJ1-6, with TRBD1 identical over 11 bases. The junction had 2 bases not matched to a gene; V was cut back by 8 bases and J by 8 bases. The V gene's germline CDR1 is DFQATT and CDR2 SNEGSKA (reference sequence). This CDR3 is built from 12 residues. As DNA, the CDR3 is TGCAGTTTGGGACAGGGGGATTCACCCCTCCACTTT. Translation: CSLGQGDSPLHF.

V usage is TRBV20-1 and J usage is TRBJ2-5; 10 bases are a match to TRBD1. CDR3 length: 14 residues. Germline CDR1 is DFQATT and CDR2 is SNEGSKA (reference sequence). With 2 bases clipped from V and 5 bases from J, the junction kept 5 bases outside the gene matches. CDR3 DNA: TGCAGTGCTAGACGACAGGGGGCGGGGGAGACCCAGTACTTC. The encoded protein is CSARRQGAGETQYF.

The V call is TRBV19, the J call TRBJ1-5; D unresolved. Germline V gives CDR1 LNHDA, CDR2 SQIVND (reference sequence). Trimming shortened V by 4 bases and J by 0 bases, and 4 bases separated the two germline ends. CDR3 size: 13 residues. Written as DNA, the CDR3 is TGTGCCAGTAGTACCCCTAGCAATCAGCCCCAGCATTTT. It yields the protein CASSTPSNQPQHF.